Below are 14 T cell receptor beta chains sequenced from a single sample in a study of T cells in localized non-small cell lung cancer. Profiling relied on immunoSEQ multiplex PCR, and the TCRdb table lists in-frame clones only, not all of them. The table lists 15,000 to 20,000 clones, 89% of them singletons. This sample comprised peripheral blood, obtained before any cancer treatment. The receptors were gathered from a man aged 40-75 years with stage I lung adenocarcinoma.

The chain joins TRBV6-6 to TRBJ2-5; 7 bases are a match to TRBD1. Germline CDR1 and CDR2: MNHNY and SVGAGI (reference sequence). The CDR3 is made up of 14 amino acids. V lost 6 bases and J lost 4; bases outside the gene matches: 8. The CDR3 bases are TGTGCCAGCAGACCGACAGGGCAGGGAGAGACCCAGTACTTC. Translated: CASRPTGQGETQYF.

The chain recombines TRBV10-2 with TRBJ2-7; 9 bases are a match to TRBD2. The germline V gene has CDR1 WSHSY and CDR2 SAAADI. The CDR3 totals 15 residues. With 3 bases clipped from V and 2 bases from J, the junction kept 5 bases outside the gene matches. CDR3 protein: CASSEGGGATYEQYF. Here the CDR3 DNA reads TGCGCCAGCAGTGAAGGCGGGGGGGCTACCTACGAGCAGTACTTC.

J is TRBJ2-7 and V is TRBV30; tentatively, D is TRBD2 (5 bases). CDR1 and CDR2 (germline): GTSNPN, SVGIG (reference sequence). The V and J ends lost 4 bases and 2 bases respectively, with 9 bases between them. This CDR3 spans 12 amino acids. CDR3 nucleotides: TGTGCCTGGATACGGGGTCCCTACGAGCAGTACTTC. Its translation: CAWIRGPYEQYF.

The chain couples TRBV6-1 to TRBJ2-2; 8 nucleotides line up with TRBD2. The CDR3 spans 15 residues. Trimming cost V 4 bases and J 4 bases; bases outside gene matches: 5. The V gene's germline CDR1 is MNHNS and CDR2 SASEGT. CDR3 protein: CASSVLAGTTGELFF. CDR3 nucleotide sequence: TGTGCCAGCAGTGTCTTAGCGGGAACCACCGGGGAGCTGTTTTTT.

The chain employs TRBV9 and TRBJ2-1, with TRBD2 matching over 8 bases. CDR1 is SGDLS and CDR2 is YYNGEE in the germline V gene. This CDR3 has 13 amino acids. J lost 9 bases, V lost 7 bases, and 9 bases had no gene match. CDR3 DNA sequence: TGTGCCAGCGGCCTTAGCGGGGTTAGTGAGCAGTTCTTC. It translates to CASGLSGVSEQFF.

The V gene is TRBV29-1, the J gene TRBJ2-3; D unresolved. CDR1 is SQVTM, CDR2 ANQGSEA, per germline. V was clipped by 5 bases and J by 0 bases, with 9 bases between them. This CDR3 contains 13 residues. The CDR3 here is CSVLVHSTDTQYF. Here the CDR3 DNA reads TGCAGCGTTCTTGTCCATAGCACAGATACGCAGTATTTT.

The chain links TRBV9 to TRBJ1-1, with D perhaps matching TRBD1 (5 bases). The germline V gene encodes CDR1 SGDLS and CDR2 YYNGEE. The ends were cut back, 4 bases at V and 2 bases at J, with 18 bases in the middle. The CDR3 loop spans 16 amino acids. Here the CDR3 reads CASSPWGGLLNTEAFF. CDR3 nucleotides: TGTGCCAGCAGCCCCTGGGGGGGTCTCCTCAACACTGAAGCTTTCTTT.

V usage is TRBV4-1 and J usage is TRBJ1-1, with TRBD1 identical over 7 bases. CDR3 length: 18 residues. J lost 0 bases, V lost 4 bases, and 14 bases had no gene match. Germline CDR1 MGHRA, CDR2 YSYEKL. CDR3 amino acids: CASSLPFGGQLMNTEAFF. The CDR3 DNA is TGCGCCAGCAGCCTCCCCTTTGGGGGACAGTTAATGAACACTGAAGCTTTCTTT.

The gene calls are TRBV19 and TRBJ2-3, with TRBD2 matching over 8 bases. The V and J ends lost 6 bases and 4 bases, in that order; junction bases with no gene match: 9. CDR3 length: 15 amino acids. The V gene's germline CDR1 is LNHDA and CDR2 SQIVND (reference sequence). Written as DNA, the CDR3 is TGTGCCAGTAGCCAAAGCGGGAGCAACTCAGATACGCAGTATTTT. It encodes CASSQSGSNSDTQYF.

The chain couples TRBV7-6 to TRBJ2-2; the D gene is possibly TRBD2 (5 bases). The CDR3 length is 18 residues. V lost 6 bases and J 0 bases, leaving 20 bases between the germline ends. Germline CDR1 is SGHVS and CDR2 is FNYEAQ. CDR3 in amino acids: CASSYTPLAGPNTGELFF. CDR3 nucleotide sequence: TGTGCCAGCAGTTACACTCCTCTGGCGGGCCCGAACACCGGGGAGCTGTTTTTT.

The chain recombines TRBV28 with TRBJ2-1; 10 bases are shared with TRBD2. The length of the CDR3 is 16 residues. With V trimmed by 4 bases and J by 7 bases, 10 bases remained unmatched. Germline values: CDR1 MDHEN, CDR2 SYDVKM. The CDR3 loop reads CASSSPPAGGANEQFF. The CDR3 region has the DNA TGTGCCAGCAGTTCCCCCCCAGCGGGAGGGGCGAATGAGCAGTTCTTC.

This clone has a handful of counts. This chain links TRBV5-5 with TRBJ2-5; 10 bases agree with TRBD1. This CDR3 is 16 amino acids long. Per germline, CDR1 SGHKS and CDR2 YYEKEE (reference sequence). Germline trimming cut 2 bases from V and 5 bases from J; bases unmatched to any gene: 9. Here the CDR3 reads CASSFLGQGSTETQYF. In nucleotides, the CDR3 is TGTGCCAGCAGCTTTTTGGGACAGGGGTCCACGGAGACCCAGTACTTC.

The chain uses TRBV6-1 and TRBJ1-2; TRBD1 agrees at 12 bases. The CDR3 is 15 residues long. The germline V gene has CDR1 MNHNS and CDR2 SASEGT. The V gene end was trimmed by 8 bases and the J gene end by 2 bases; junction bases not matched to a gene: 6. The CDR3 DNA is TGTGCCAGCCGGGGACAGGGGGCAGGGAACTATGGCTACACCTTC. Amino acid sequence: CASRGQGAGNYGYTF.

The gene calls are TRBV12-5 and TRBJ2-7; D may be TRBD1 or TRBD2 (5 bases each). V gave up 3 bases and J gave up 2 bases, with 11 bases separating them. This CDR3 contains 14 residues. The V gene's germline CDR1 is LGHNT and CDR2 FRNRAP. CDR3 sequence reads: CASGLGTPPYEQYF. DNA for the CDR3: TGTGCTAGTGGTTTAGGGACGCCGCCCTACGAGCAGTACTTC.